A single sample gave rise to the 20 T cell receptor beta chains below, sequenced in a study of T-cell reconstitution after alpha-beta-depleted transplantation in children. Molecular barcoding with unique molecular identifiers was used for the TCRbeta library. From the PCR reads, TCRdb called clonotypes with MiXCR, one entry per CDR3 protein. Of 330,000 or so distinct CDR3 sequences listed, under 13% are singletons. Sequenced material: PBMCs from the stem cell graft donor, taken from the stem cell graft. The receptors derive from a human donor who donated a stem cell graft to a child with acute lymphoblastic leukemia.

This clonotype was picked up a small number of times. This CDR3 reads CASSHIKRAANNEQFF. In nucleotides, the CDR3 is TGTGCCAGCAGCCATATTAAGCGGGCAGCCAACAATGAGCAGTTCTTC. The rearrangement joins TRBV3-1 to TRBJ2-1; D is possibly TRBD2 (6 bases). Germline CDR1 LGHDT, CDR2 YNNKEL (reference sequence). There are 16 residues in the CDR3. Trimming left V 3 bases short and J 5 bases short, with 17 bases between.

The gene calls are TRBV20-1 and TRBJ1-5; D might be TRBD1 (5 bases). Trimming removed 7 bases from V and 4 bases from J, with 14 bases in between. The CDR3 is made up of 13 amino acids. CDR1 DFQATT and CDR2 SNEGSKA come from the germline V gene (reference sequence). The CDR3 DNA is TGCAGTGTTTCGGTGGGACTTAATCAGCCCCAGCATTTT. Its translation: CSVSVGLNQPQHF.

The V call is TRBV4-2, the J call TRBJ1-2; 7 bases are a match to TRBD1. Germline V CDR1 and CDR2: LGHNA, YNFKEQ. The CDR3 covers 15 residues. Unmatched junction bases numbered 8, after V lost 2 bases and J lost 5 bases. The DNA for the CDR3 is TGTGCCAGCAGCCAAAGCCTAGGGGGCCCTTATGGCTACACCTTC. It encodes CASSQSLGGPYGYTF.

The chain combines TRBV10-3 with TRBJ2-1, with 10 positions matching TRBD2. V lost 6 bases and J lost 1; bases outside the gene matches: 3. Germline CDR1 ENHRY, CDR2 SYGVKD. This CDR3 has 15 amino acids. The CDR3 region has the DNA TGTGCCATCAGCTCTAGCGGGAGTTCCTACAATGAGCAGTTCTTC. The encoded protein is CAISSSGSSYNEQFF.

This chain links TRBV7-2 with TRBJ2-2; D call uncertain. V lost 4 bases to trimming and J lost 7 bases, with 7 bases between them. Germline values: CDR1 SGHTA, CDR2 FQGNSA. The CDR3 extends over 12 amino acids. This chain's CDR3 is CASSSTNGELFF. For the CDR3, the DNA is TGTGCCAGCAGCTCCACTAACGGGGAGCTGTTTTTT. Full variable domain (remainder filled in from reference TRBV7-2 and TRBJ2-2): GAGVSQSPSNKVTEKGKDVELRCDPISGHTALYWYRQSLGQGLEFLIYFQGNSAPDKSGLPSDRFSAERTGGSVSTLTIQRTQQEDSAVYLCASSSTNGELFFGEGSRLTVL.

This clonotype was seen ten or more times. This chain connects TRBV14 to TRBJ2-3; D may match TRBD1 or TRBD2 (6 bases each). Germline CDR1 SGHDN, CDR2 FVKESK. The CDR3 spans 17 residues. V was clipped by 4 bases and J by 5 bases, with 22 bases between them. In DNA, the CDR3 is TGTGCCAGCAGCCTTTTAGATCTTCGGGGGCGCAGAGATACGCAGTATTTT. Translated, it gives CASSLLDLRGRRDTQYF.

This clonotype was seen a handful of times. This sequence joins TRBV11-2 and TRBJ2-7, with 8 bases identical to TRBD1. Trimming removed 5 bases from V and 5 bases from J; junction bases left unmatched: 17. The CDR3 length is 17 residues. Per germline, CDR1 SGHAT and CDR2 FQNNGV. Written as DNA, the CDR3 is TGTGCCAGCAGCCAGACTTGGGTGACAGGGGTCGCGGACGAGCAGTACTTC. Protein sequence: CASSQTWVTGVADEQYF.

This clonotype was recorded at least ten times. The chain recombines TRBV12-3 or TRBV12-4 with TRBJ2-1; D perhaps matches TRBD2 (6 bases). The CDR3 totals 15 residues. V gave up 6 bases and J gave up 6 bases, with 18 bases separating them. Here the CDR3 DNA reads TGTGCCAGCAGACCTGGGACTGCGGTTCGCAATGAGCAGTTCTTC. It is translated as CASRPGTAVRNEQFF.

This clonotype was seen ten or more times. V is TRBV28 and J is TRBJ2-5; TRBD1 aligns across 8 bases. V dropped 5 bases and J dropped 1; count of bases not matched to a gene: 3. From germline, CDR1 is MDHEN and CDR2 SYDVKM. The CDR3 spans 14 residues. Written as DNA, the CDR3 is TGTGCCAGCAGTCTCGGGACAGGCCAAGAGACCCAGTACTTC. This gives the protein CASSLGTGQETQYF.

Ten or more counts support this clonotype. The chain joins TRBV5-1 to TRBJ2-7, with 14 bases lining up with TRBD2. CDR3 size: 18 residues. J lost 5 bases, V lost 3 bases, and 13 bases had no gene match. Germline V CDR1 and CDR2: SGHRS, YFSETQ. CDR3 sequence reads: CASSSGLAGESVRDEQYF. Written as DNA, the CDR3 is TGCGCCAGCAGCTCGGGACTAGCGGGAGAATCGGTGCGCGACGAGCAGTACTTC.

The J gene is TRBJ2-1, the V gene TRBV15, with 8 bases identical to TRBD2. The CDR3 contains 15 residues. Germline V gene data show CDR1 as LNHNV and CDR2 as YYDKDF (reference sequence). The ends lost 5 bases at V and 7 bases at J; junction bases unmatched: 10. CDR3 region: CATSPRREVRNEQFF. The DNA of the CDR3 is TGTGCCACCAGCCCACGGCGGGAGGTCAGGAATGAGCAGTTCTTC. Together with reference TRBV15 and TRBJ2-1, the CDR3 gives the full variable domain: DAMVIQNPRYQVTQFGKPVTLSCSQTLNHNVMYWYQQKSSQAPKLLFHYYDKDFNNEADTPDNFQSRRPNTSFCFLDIRSPGLGDTAMYLCATSPRREVRNEQFFGPGTRLTVL.

The sample holds a few counts of this clonotype. The chain has TRBV27 and TRBJ2-2; 11 nucleotides line up with TRBD2. The CDR3 extends over 16 amino acids. Germline loops: CDR1 MNHEY, CDR2 SMNVEV (reference sequence). J was trimmed by 3 bases and V by 5 bases; bases with no gene match: 5. The CDR3 loop is CASSLGLAGYTGELFF. The CDR3 DNA sequence: TGTGCCAGCAGTCTCGGACTAGCGGGCTACACCGGGGAGCTGTTTTTT.

This clonotype occurred many times. The chain joins TRBV28 to TRBJ2-7; no firm D call. Trimming removed 1 base from V and 4 bases from J, with 11 bases in between. This CDR3 has 14 residues. Germline V lookup: CDR1 MDHEN, CDR2 SYDVKM. The CDR3 coding sequence is TGTGCCAGCAGTTTATCCCGGACCGGATACGAGCAGTACTTC. Its translation is CASSLSRTGYEQYF.

At least ten counts were recorded for this clonotype. The V gene is TRBV5-6, the J gene TRBJ2-5; D not certain. CDR1 and CDR2 (germline): SGHDT, YYEEEE. The CDR3 has 14 amino acids. Trimming removed 3 bases at V and 3 bases at J, with 12 bases between. CDR3 protein: CASSWWGPKETQYF. The CDR3 coding sequence is TGTGCCAGCAGCTGGTGGGGTCCAAAAGAGACCCAGTACTTC. Together with reference TRBV5-6 and TRBJ2-5, the CDR3 gives the full variable domain: DAGVTQSPTHLIKTRGQQVTLRCSPKSGHDTVSWYQQALGQGPQFIFQYYEEEERQRGNFPDRFSGHQFPNYSSELNVNALLLGDSALYLCASSWWGPKETQYFGPGTRLLVL.

The chain combines TRBV7-8 with TRBJ1-1; D is unclear. The CDR3 is 12 residues long. Germline V gene sequence: CDR1 SGHVS, CDR2 FQNEAQ. Trimming removed 5 bases from V and 5 bases from J, with 9 bases in between. CDR3 loop: CASSPTVTEAFF. DNA for the CDR3: TGTGCCAGCAGCCCCACGGTGACTGAAGCTTTCTTT.

The sample holds many counts of this clonotype. The chain combines TRBV5-1 with TRBJ2-7; D is perhaps TRBD1 (5 bases). The CDR3 has 14 amino acids. The V gene lost 0 bases and the J gene lost 3 bases, with 10 bases spanning the gap. Germline CDR1 SGHRS, CDR2 YFSETQ. CDR3 DNA: TGCGCCAGCAGCTTGGCCGGTAGGGGCTACGAGCAGTACTTC. It specifies CASSLAGRGYEQYF.

CDR3: CASALSGANVLTF. The CDR3 region has the DNA TGTGCCAGCGCTCTCTCTGGGGCCAACGTCCTGACTTTC. The chain joins TRBV25-1 to TRBJ2-6, with unresolved D. Trimming stripped 8 bases from V and 0 bases from J, with 5 bases between. There are 13 residues in the CDR3. The V gene's germline CDR1 is MGHDK and CDR2 SYGVNS.

V gene TRBV21-1 combines with J gene TRBJ2-5; the table gives TRBD1 as D, unverified against the DNA. TRBV21-1 is given as a pseudogene. The CDR3 covers 16 residues. CDR3 loop: CASSKGRTGPWGTQYF. CDR3 bases: TGTGCCAGCAGCAAGGGGCGGACAGGGCCCTGGGGGACCCAGTACTTC.

J is TRBJ2-1 and V is TRBV27; TRBD2 is a possible D gene (6 bases). This CDR3 has 12 amino acids. V lost 8 bases and J 4 bases, leaving 9 bases between the germline ends. CDR1 is MNHEY, CDR2 SMNVEV, per germline (reference sequence). The DNA of the CDR3 is TGTGCCAGCCGTAGCGGTTACAATGAGCAGTTCTTC. Its protein product is CASRSGYNEQFF.

This clonotype was observed a handful of times. The V gene is TRBV12-3 or TRBV12-4, the J gene TRBJ2-1, with TRBD2 matching 9 bases. This CDR3 region has 16 residues. Trimming at V came to 3 bases and at J to 6 bases, leaving 9 bases not matched to a gene. DNA for the CDR3: TGTGCCAGCAGTTTCCAACTAGCGGGTATATTCAATGAGCAGTTCTTC. Its translation: CASSFQLAGIFNEQFF.